This TCR beta chain was retrieved from a study of control samples from healthy donors and cancer patients. Germline loops: CDR1 MGHDK, CDR2 SYGVNS. The CDR3 sequence is 15 residues long. With 7 bases removed from V and 8 bases from J, the gap between germline ends came to 23 bases. The repertoire was sequenced with immunoSEQ multiplex PCR; TCRdb's copy has only in-frame clones and lacks some. The sample lists roughly 120,000 clones; around nine tenths were seen once. The sequence derives from a man aged 25 to 45 in good health. Material for sequencing was blood. V usage is TRBV25-1 and J usage is TRBJ1-2, with D possibly TRBD1 on 5 matching bases. The CDR3 coding sequence is TGTGCCAGCACCCCGAAGGAAGGATGGGGGTACGGCTACACCTTC. This translates into CASTPKEGWGYGYTF.